The sequence of this TCR beta chain was determined in a study of a mutant IDH1 vaccine in newly diagnosed glioma. At the level of the study: Among treated patients, 62.5% were male and about 40% female, and mean age was approximately 40 years. Earlier care involved radiotherapy, temozolomide, or both, and the majority received both. Study conclusions and caveats: Altogether, around 93% of patients exhibited vaccine-induced immune responses.

The time point here: week 23, last vaccination. Topical imiquimod accompanied each vaccine dose, which consisted of 300 ug of mutant IDH1 20-mer peptide. TCRdb's table, derived via immunoSEQ multiplex PCR, lists solely in-frame clones and lacks some. In the table there are about 20,000 clones, approximately 78% of which are singletons. V gave up 1 base and J gave up 3 bases, with 5 bases separating them. This CDR3 spans 12 amino acids. The germline CDR1 and CDR2 sequences are SGHTS and YDEGEE. This clone has just one count. Its antigen is not identified. The receptor's source is a young man with glioma. This specimen was PBMCs, taken from a glioma patient whose treatment included an IDH1 peptide vaccine. This rearrangement joins TRBV5-8 to TRBJ2-7, with a tentative D call TRBD1 (5 bases). Written as DNA, the CDR3 is TGTGCCAGCAGCTTGAGGGGCTACGAGCAGTACTTC. Its translation is CASSLRGYEQYF.